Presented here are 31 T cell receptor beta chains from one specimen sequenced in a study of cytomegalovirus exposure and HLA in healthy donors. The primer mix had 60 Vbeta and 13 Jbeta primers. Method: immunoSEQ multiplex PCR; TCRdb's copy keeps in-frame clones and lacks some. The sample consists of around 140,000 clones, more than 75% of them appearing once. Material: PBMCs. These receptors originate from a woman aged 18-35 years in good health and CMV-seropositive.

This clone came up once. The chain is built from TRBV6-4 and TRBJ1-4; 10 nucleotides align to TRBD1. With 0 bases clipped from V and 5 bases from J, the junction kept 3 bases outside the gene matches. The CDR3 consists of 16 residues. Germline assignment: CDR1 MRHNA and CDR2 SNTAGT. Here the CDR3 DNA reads TGTGCCAGCAGTGACTCGGAGGGACAGGGGAATGAAAAACTGTTTTTT. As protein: CASSDSEGQGNEKLFF.

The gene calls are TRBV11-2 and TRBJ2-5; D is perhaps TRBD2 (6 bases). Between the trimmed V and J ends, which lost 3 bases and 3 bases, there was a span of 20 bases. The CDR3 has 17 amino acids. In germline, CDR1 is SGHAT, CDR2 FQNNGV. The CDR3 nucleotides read TGTGCCAGCAGCTTTGGCGGGGCTGTAAACCCAAAAGAGACCCAGTACTTC. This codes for CASSFGGAVNPKETQYF.

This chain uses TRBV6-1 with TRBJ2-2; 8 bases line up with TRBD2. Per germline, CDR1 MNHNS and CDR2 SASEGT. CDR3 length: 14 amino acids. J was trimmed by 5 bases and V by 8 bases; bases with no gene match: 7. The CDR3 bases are TGTGCCAGCGACCGGGGGGGATATACCGGGGAGCTGTTTTTT. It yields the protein CASDRGGYTGELFF.

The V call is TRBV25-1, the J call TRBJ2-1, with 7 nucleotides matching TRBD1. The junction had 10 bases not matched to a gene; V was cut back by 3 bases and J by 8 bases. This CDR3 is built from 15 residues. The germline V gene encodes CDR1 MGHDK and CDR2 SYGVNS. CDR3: CASSDHQGVFYEQFF. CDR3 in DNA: TGTGCCAGCAGTGATCACCAGGGGGTTTTCTATGAGCAGTTCTTC.

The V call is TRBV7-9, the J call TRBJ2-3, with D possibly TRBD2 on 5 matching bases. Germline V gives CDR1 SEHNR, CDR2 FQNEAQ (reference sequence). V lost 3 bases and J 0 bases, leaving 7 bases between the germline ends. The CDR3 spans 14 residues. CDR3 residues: CASSFGLSTDTQYF. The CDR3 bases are TGTGCCAGCAGCTTCGGACTGAGCACAGATACGCAGTATTTT.

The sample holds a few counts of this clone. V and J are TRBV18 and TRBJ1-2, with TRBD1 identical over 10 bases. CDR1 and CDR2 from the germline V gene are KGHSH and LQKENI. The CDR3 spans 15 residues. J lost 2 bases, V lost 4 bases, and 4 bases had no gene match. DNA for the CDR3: TGTGCCAGCTCACGAGGACAGGGGGGGAACTATGGCTACACCTTC. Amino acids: CASSRGQGGNYGYTF.

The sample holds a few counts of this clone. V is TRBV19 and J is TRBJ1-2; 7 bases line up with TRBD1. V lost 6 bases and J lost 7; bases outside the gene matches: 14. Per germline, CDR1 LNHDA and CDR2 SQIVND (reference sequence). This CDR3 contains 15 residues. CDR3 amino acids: CASRPDRSTSPGYTF. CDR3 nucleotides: TGTGCCAGTAGGCCGGACAGGTCCACGAGTCCTGGCTACACCTTC.

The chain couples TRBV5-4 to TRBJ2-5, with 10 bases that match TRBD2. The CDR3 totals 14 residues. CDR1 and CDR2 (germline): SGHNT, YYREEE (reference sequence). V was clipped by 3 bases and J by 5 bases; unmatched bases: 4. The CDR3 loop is CASSYSGGKETQYF. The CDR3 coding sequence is TGTGCCAGCAGCTATAGCGGGGGGAAGGAGACCCAGTACTTC.

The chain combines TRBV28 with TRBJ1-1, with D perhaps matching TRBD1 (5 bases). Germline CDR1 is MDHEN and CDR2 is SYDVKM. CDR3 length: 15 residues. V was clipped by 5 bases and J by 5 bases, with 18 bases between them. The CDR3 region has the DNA TGTGCCAGCAGTACCCAGGGTGCGGGGCCGACTGAAGCTTTCTTT. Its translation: CASSTQGAGPTEAFF. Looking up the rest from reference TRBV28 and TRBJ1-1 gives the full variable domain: DVKVTQSSRYLVKRTGEKVFLECVQDMDHENMFWYRQDPGLGLRLIYFSYDVKMKEKGDIPEGYSVSREKKERFSLILESASTNQTSMYLCASSTQGAGPTEAFFGQGTRLTVV.

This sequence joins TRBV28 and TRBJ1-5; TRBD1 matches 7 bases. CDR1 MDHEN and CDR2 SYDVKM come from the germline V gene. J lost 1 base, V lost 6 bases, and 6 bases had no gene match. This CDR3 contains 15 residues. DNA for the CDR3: TGTGCCAGCAGGTCGACAGGGCGAAGCAATCAGCCCCAGCATTTT. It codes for CASRSTGRSNQPQHF.

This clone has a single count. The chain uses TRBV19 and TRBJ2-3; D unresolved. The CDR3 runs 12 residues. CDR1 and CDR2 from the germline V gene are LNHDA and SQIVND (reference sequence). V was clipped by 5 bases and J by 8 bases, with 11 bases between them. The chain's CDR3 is CASSFAPSTQYF. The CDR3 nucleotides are TGTGCCAGTAGTTTCGCACCTAGTACGCAGTATTTT.

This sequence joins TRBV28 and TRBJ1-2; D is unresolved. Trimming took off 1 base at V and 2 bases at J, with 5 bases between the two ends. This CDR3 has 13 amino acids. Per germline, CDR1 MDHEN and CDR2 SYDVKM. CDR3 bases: TGTGCCAGCAGTTTATCCGTAAACTATGGCTACACCTTC. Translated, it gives CASSLSVNYGYTF.

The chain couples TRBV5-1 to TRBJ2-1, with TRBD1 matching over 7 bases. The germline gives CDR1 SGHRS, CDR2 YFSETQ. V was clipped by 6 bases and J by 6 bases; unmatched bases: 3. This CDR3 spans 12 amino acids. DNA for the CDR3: TGCGCCAGCAACAGGGGTGGCAATGAGCAGTTCTTC. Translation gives CASNRGGNEQFF.

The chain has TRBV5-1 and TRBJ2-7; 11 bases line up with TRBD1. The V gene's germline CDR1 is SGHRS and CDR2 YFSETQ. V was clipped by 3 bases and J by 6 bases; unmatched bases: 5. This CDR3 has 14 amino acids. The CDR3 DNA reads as TGCGCCAGCAGCTCAAGGACAGGGGGCAGCGAGCAGTACTTC. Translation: CASSSRTGGSEQYF.

DNA for the CDR3: TGTGCCAGCAGTGAAGAAAAGGGACTTCTCACAGATACGCAGTATTTT. This sequence encodes CASSEEKGLLTDTQYF. The rearrangement links TRBV2 to TRBJ2-3, with D possibly being TRBD2 (6 bases). Per germline, CDR1 SNHLY and CDR2 FYNNEI. Trimming removed 1 base from V and 2 bases from J, with 13 bases in between. The CDR3 has 16 residues.

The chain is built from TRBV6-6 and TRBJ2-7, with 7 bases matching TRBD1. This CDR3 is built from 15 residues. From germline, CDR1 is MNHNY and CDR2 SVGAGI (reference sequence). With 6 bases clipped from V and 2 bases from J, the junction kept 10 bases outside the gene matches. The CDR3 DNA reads TGTGCCAGCAGCGTAACAGGGGCGCTCCCCTACGAGCAGTACTTC. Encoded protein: CASSVTGALPYEQYF.

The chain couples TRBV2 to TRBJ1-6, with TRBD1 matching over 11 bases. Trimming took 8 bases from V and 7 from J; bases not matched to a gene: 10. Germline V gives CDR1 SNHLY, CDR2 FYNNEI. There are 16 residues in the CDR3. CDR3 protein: CASGGQGAYSNSPLHF. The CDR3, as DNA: TGTGCCAGCGGAGGACAGGGGGCGTATTCCAATTCACCCCTCCACTTT.

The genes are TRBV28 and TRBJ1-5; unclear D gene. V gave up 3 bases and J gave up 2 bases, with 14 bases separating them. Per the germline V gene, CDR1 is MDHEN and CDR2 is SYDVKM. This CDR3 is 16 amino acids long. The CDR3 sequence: CASSLGSRGGNQPQHF. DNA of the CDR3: TGTGCCAGCAGTTTGGGCTCTCGGGGAGGCAATCAGCCCCAGCATTTT. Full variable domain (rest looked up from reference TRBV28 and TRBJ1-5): DVKVTQSSRYLVKRTGEKVFLECVQDMDHENMFWYRQDPGLGLRLIYFSYDVKMKEKGDIPEGYSVSREKKERFSLILESASTNQTSMYLCASSLGSRGGNQPQHFGDGTRLSIL.

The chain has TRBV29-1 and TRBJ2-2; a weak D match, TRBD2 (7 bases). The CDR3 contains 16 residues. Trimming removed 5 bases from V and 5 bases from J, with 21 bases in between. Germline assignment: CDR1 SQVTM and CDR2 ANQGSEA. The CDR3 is CSVRGGGTTRTGELFF. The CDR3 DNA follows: TGCAGCGTTCGGGGAGGGGGTACAACCCGGACCGGGGAGCTGTTTTTT.

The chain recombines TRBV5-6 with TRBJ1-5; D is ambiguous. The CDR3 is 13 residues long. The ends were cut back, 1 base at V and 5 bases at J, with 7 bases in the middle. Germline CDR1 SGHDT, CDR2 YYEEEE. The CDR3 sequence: CASSLYTDQPQHF. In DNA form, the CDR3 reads TGTGCCAGCAGCTTGTATACAGATCAGCCCCAGCATTTT. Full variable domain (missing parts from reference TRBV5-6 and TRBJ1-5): DAGVTQSPTHLIKTRGQQVTLRCSPKSGHDTVSWYQQALGQGPQFIFQYYEEEERQRGNFPDRFSGHQFPNYSSELNVNALLLGDSALYLCASSLYTDQPQHFGDGTRLSIL.

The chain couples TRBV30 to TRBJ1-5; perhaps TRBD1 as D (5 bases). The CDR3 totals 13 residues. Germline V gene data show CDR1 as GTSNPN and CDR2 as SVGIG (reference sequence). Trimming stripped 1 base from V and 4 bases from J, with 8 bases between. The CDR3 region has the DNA TGTGCCTGGAGTGGCAGGGCGAATCAGCCCCAGCATTTT. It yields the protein CAWSGRANQPQHF. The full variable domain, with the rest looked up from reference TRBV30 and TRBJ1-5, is SQTIHQWPATLVQPVGSPLSLECTVEGTSNPNLYWYRQAAGRGLQLLFYSVGIGQISSEVPQNLSASRPQDRQFILSSKKLLLSDSGFYLCAWSGRANQPQHFGDGTRLSIL.

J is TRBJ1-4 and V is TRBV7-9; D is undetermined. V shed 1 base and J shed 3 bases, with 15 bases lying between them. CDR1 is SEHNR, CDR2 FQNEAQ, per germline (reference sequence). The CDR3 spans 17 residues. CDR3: CASSLGEMWRANEKLFF. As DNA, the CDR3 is TGTGCCAGCAGCTTAGGAGAAATGTGGCGGGCTAATGAAAAACTGTTTTTT. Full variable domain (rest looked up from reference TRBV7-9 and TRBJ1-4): DTGVSQNPRHKITKRGQNVTFRCDPISEHNRLYWYRQTLGQGPEFLTYFQNEAQLEKSRLLSDRFSAERPKGSFSTLEIQRTEQGDSAMYLCASSLGEMWRANEKLFFGSGTQLSVL.

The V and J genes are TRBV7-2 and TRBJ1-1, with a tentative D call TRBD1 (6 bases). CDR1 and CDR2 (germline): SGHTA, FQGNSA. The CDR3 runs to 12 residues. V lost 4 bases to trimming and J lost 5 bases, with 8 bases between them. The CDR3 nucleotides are TGTGCCAGCAGCTACAGGGAAACTGAAGCTTTCTTT. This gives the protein CASSYRETEAFF. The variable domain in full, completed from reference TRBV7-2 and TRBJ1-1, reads GAGVSQSPSNKVTEKGKDVELRCDPISGHTALYWYRQSLGQGLEFLIYFQGNSAPDKSGLPSDRFSAERTGGSVSTLTIQRTQQEDSAVYLCASSYRETEAFFGQGTRLTVV.

The CDR3 spells CASSEFQGPTPYNEQFF. For the CDR3, the DNA is TGTGCCAGCAGTGAATTTCAGGGGCCGACCCCATACAATGAGCAGTTCTTC. The J gene is TRBJ2-1, the V gene TRBV2; the D gene is possibly TRBD1 (6 bases). This CDR3 comprises 17 residues. Trimming took off 2 bases at V and 4 bases at J, with 18 bases between the two ends. Per germline, CDR1 SNHLY and CDR2 FYNNEI.

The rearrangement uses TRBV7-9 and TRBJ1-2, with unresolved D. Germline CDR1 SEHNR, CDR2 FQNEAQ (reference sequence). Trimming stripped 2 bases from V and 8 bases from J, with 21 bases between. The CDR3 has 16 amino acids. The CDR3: CASSLQIGSGLSGYTF. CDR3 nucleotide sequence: TGTGCCAGCAGCTTACAGATAGGGAGTGGTCTCAGCGGCTACACCTTC.

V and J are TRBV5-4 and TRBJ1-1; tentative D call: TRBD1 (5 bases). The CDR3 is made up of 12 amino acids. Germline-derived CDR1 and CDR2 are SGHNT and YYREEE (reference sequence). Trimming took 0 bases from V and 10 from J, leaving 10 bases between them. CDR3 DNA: TGTGCCAGCAGCTTGGGAACGGGGGGAGCTTTCTTT. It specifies CASSLGTGGAFF.

The CDR3, as DNA: TGTGCCAGTAGTATGACTAGCGACTCCTACAATGAGCAGTTCTTC. It is translated as CASSMTSDSYNEQFF. The J gene is TRBJ2-1, the V gene TRBV19, with 8 bases matching TRBD2. The CDR3 has 15 amino acids. Germline-derived CDR1 and CDR2 are LNHDA and SQIVND (reference sequence). V lost 3 bases to trimming and J lost 0 bases; unmatched junction nucleotides: 1.

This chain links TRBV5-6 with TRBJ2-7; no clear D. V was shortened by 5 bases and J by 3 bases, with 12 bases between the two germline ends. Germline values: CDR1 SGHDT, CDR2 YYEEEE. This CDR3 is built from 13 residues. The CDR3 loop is CASRQQFLYEQYF. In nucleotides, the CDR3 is TGTGCCAGCAGACAGCAGTTTCTCTACGAGCAGTACTTC.

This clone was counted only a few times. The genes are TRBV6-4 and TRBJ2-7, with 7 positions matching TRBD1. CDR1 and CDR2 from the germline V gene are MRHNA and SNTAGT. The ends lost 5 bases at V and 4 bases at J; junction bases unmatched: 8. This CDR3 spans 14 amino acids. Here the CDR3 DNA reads TGTGCCAGCAGTACAGGGGACGTATTTTACGAGCAGTACTTC. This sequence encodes CASSTGDVFYEQYF.

The CDR3: CASSLVRVFSSGEQYF. CDR3 DNA sequence: TGTGCCAGCAGCTTAGTCCGTGTGTTTAGTTCGGGCGAGCAGTACTTC. V is TRBV5-6 and J is TRBJ2-7; D not certain. CDR3 size: 16 residues. V was shortened by 2 bases and J by 6 bases, with 21 bases between the two germline ends. The germline V gene has CDR1 SGHDT and CDR2 YYEEEE.

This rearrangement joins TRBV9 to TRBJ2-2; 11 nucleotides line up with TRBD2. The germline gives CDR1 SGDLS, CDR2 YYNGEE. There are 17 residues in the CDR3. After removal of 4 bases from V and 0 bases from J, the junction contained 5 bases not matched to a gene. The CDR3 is CASSRSGGAANTGELFF. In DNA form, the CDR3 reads TGTGCCAGCAGCCGTAGCGGGGGGGCCGCGAACACCGGGGAGCTGTTTTTT.